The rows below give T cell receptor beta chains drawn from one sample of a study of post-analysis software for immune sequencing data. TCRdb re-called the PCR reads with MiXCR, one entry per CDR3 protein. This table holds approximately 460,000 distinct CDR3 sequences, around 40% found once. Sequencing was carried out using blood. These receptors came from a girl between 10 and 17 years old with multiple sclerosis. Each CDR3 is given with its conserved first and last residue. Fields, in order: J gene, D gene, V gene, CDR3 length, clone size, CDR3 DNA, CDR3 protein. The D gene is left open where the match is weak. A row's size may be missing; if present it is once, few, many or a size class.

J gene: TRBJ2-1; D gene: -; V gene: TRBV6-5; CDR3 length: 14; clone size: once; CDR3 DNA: TGTGCCAGCAGTTACCGGGACGTCAACAATGAGCAGTTCTTC; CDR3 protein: CASSYRDVNNEQFF
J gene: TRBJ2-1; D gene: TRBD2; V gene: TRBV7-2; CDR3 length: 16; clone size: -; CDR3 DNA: TGTGCCAGCAGCTTATCGGCGGGAGATTCTGCCAATGAGCAGGTCTTC; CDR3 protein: CASSLSAGDSANEQVF
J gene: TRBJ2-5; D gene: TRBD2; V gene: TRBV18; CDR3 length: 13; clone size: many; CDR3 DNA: TGTGCCAGCAGCCGGGGGGACCAAGAGACCCAGTACTTC; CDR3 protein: CASSRGDQETQYF
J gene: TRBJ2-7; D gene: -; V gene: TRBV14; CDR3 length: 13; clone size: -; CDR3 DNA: TGTGCCAGCAGCCAAGATCTCCAGTACGAGCAGTACTTC; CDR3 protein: CASSQDLQYEQYF
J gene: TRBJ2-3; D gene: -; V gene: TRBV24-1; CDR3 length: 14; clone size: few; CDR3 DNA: TGTGCCACCGTTACTGGGGGGAACACAGATACGCAGTATTTT; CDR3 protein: CATVTGGNTDTQYF
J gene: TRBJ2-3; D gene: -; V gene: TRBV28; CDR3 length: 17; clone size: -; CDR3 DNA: TGTGCCAGCAGTCCACCCGGCTTGGGGCTTAGCACAGATACGCAGTATTTT; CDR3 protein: CASSPPGLGLSTDTQYF
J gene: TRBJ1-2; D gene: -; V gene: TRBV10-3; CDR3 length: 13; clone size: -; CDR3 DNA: TGTGCCATCAGTGGCACGGAGGGGCCCGGCTACACCTTC; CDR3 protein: CAISGTEGPGYTF
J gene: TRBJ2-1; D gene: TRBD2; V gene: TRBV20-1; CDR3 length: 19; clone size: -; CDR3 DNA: TGCAGTGCTAGAGACACATCGGGACTAGCTTCCGCAAAGGAGTATGAGCAGTTCTTC; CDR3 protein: CSARDTSGLASAKEYEQFF
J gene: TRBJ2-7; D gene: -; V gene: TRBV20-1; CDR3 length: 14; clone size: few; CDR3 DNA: TGCAGTGCTAGAGCCTGGCTCGACTTGGGCGAGCAGTACTTC; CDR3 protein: CSARAWLDLGEQYF
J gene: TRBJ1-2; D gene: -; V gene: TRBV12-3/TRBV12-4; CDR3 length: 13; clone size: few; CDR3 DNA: TGTGCCAGCAGGGCTACTGCGCTAAAGGGCTACACCTTC; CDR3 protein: CASRATALKGYTF
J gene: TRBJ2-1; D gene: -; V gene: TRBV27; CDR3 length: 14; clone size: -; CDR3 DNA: TGTGCCAGCAGACGACTGGCCTCCTACAATGAGCAGTTCTTC; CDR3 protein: CASRRLASYNEQFF
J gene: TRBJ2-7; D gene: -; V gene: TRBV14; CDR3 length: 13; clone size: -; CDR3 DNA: TGTGCCAGCAGCCTCGGGTGGACCTACGAGCAGTACTTC; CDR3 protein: CASSLGWTYEQYF
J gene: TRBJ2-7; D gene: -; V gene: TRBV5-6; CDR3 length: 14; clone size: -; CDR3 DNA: TGTGCCACCATCGCGAGGGCGAAATCCTACGAGCAGTACTTC; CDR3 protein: CATIARAKSYEQYF
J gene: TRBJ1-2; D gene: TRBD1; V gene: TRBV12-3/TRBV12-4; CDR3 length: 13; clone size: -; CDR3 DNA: TGTGCCAGCAGTTTACAGGGGGCGGAAGGCTACACCTTC; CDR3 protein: CASSLQGAEGYTF
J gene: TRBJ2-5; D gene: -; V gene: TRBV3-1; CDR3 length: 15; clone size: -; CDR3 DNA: TGTGCCAGCAGCCAAGGTACCCCAGGCCAAGAGACCCAGTACTTC; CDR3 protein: CASSQGTPGQETQYF
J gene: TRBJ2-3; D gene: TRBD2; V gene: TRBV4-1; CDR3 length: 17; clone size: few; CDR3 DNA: TGCGCCAGCAGCCTGGCCGGCGGGAGGGCGGTCACAGATACGCAGTATTTT; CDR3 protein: CASSLAGGRAVTDTQYF
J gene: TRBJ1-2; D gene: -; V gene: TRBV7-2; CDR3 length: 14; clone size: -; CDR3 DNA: TGTGCCAGCAGCGGAACGGGAGGCTTCCCTGGCTACACCTTC; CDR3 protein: CASSGTGGFPGYTF
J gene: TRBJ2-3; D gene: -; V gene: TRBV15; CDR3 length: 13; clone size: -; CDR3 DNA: TGTGCCACCAGCCCCATCGCAGGAGATACGCAGTATTTT; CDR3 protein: CATSPIAGDTQYF
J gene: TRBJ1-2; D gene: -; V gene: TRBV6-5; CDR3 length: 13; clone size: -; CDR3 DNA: TGTGCCAGCAGTTATTCGACAGGTGGCGGCTACACCTTC; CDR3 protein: CASSYSTGGGYTF
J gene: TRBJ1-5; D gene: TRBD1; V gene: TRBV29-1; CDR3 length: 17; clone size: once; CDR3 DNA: TGCAGCGTTGGGGAGGCAGGGGGCTTGGAAAGCAATCAGCCCCAGCATTTT; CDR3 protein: CSVGEAGGLESNQPQHF
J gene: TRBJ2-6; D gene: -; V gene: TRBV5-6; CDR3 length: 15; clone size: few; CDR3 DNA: TGTGCCAGCAGCTTGGACCCCACTGGGGCCAACGTCCTGACTTTC; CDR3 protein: CASSLDPTGANVLTF
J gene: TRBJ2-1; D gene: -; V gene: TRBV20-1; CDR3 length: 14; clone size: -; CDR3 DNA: TGCAGTGCTAGAGACGGGAGCGTGTACAATGAGCAGTTCTTC; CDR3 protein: CSARDGSVYNEQFF
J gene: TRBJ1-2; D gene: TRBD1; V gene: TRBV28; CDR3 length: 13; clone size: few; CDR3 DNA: TGTGCCAGCAGCCCAGGGGGCGCTTTCGGCTACACCTTC; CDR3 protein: CASSPGGAFGYTF
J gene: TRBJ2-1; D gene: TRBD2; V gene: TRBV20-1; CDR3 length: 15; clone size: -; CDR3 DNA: TGCAGTGCTAGACCTCCAGCGGGAGGTTCCGATGAGCAGTTCTTC; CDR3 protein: CSARPPAGGSDEQFF